The sequence of this T cell receptor beta chain was determined in a study of cytomegalovirus exposure and HLA in healthy donors. A few counts support this clone. The primer mix had 60 Vbeta and 13 Jbeta primers. Clones were read by immunoSEQ multiplex PCR, and TCRdb kept only the in-frame ones, dropping some. The sample lists about 43,000 clones; approximately 47% were seen once. The CDR3 consists of 13 residues. The germline V gene has CDR1 GTSNPN and CDR2 SVGIG (reference sequence). With 5 bases clipped from V and 5 bases from J, the junction kept 6 bases outside the gene matches. This receptor was taken from a man aged 60 to 75 in good health and CMV-seronegative. The sample was PBMCs. J is TRBJ1-5 and V is TRBV30; TRBD1 aligns across 7 bases. The CDR3 is CAWEQGKDQPQHF. In DNA form, the CDR3 reads TGTGCCTGGGAACAGGGGAAGGATCAGCCCCAGCATTTT.